This entry features one T cell receptor (beta chain) sequence. The sample belongs to a study of cytomegalovirus exposure and HLA in healthy donors. The PCR ran on 60 Vbeta and 13 Jbeta primers. Using immunoSEQ multiplex PCR, the repertoire was profiled, and TCRdb retains in-frame clones only, with some absent. The data hold approximately 180,000 clones, with more than 85% observed a single time. The CDR3 runs 15 residues. Germline CDR1 is MNHEY and CDR2 is SMNVEV (reference sequence). Trimming took off 7 bases at V and 0 bases at J, with 10 bases between the two ends. The sequencing input was PBMCs. This sequence was found in a woman under 30 in good health and CMV-seronegative. This chain links TRBV27 with TRBJ2-6, with D perhaps TRBD2 (5 bases). CDR3 DNA sequence: TGTGCCAGCACGGGGATGCCCTCTGGGGCCAACGTCCTGACTTTC. Protein product: CASTGMPSGANVLTF.